This TCR beta chain was identified during a study of shared clonotypes between healthy human individuals. Deep-level settings were used for running the assay. How the authors handled the data: Sequence data from immunoSEQ were junction-only and lacked quality scores; consequently, filtering differed. Data came from immunoSEQ multiplex PCR; TCRdb stores just in-frame clones and leaves some out. V and J calls and clone size are copied from that table; D and trimming were computed from the DNA. The data hold hundreds of thousands of clones, with approximately 96% observed a single time. Trimming took 2 bases from V and 3 from J, leaving 11 bases between them. The length of the CDR3 is 14 residues. Germline lookup yields CDR1 MDHEN and CDR2 SYDVKM.

This chain links TRBV28 with TRBJ2-7; D is uncertain. The sequenced material came from memory CD8+ T cells sorted from blood. The subset: CD45RO+ cells pooled with CCR7-negative TemRA cells. The TCR sequence derives from a man younger than 40 in good health. CDR3 in DNA: TGTGCCAGCAGTTTAATGGGCCCAATCTACGAGCAGTACTTC. Translated, it gives CASSLMGPIYEQYF.